This is a list of T cell receptor beta chains from one sample in a study of CXCR3-negative and CXCR3-positive naive CD8 T cells. TCRdb reanalyzed the 5' RACE reads and collapses them to one entry per CDR3 protein, without DNA. This specimen shows just over 60,000 distinct CDR3 sequences; the ten leading clones hold about 4.6%. The sample was naive CXCR3- CD8+ T cells from blood. The receptors here all came from a human donor in good health. Some clones in this sample may be carry-over from other donors' samples. CDR3s include the opening cysteine and the closing phenylalanine or tryptophan.

j_gene: TRBJ2-1
v_gene: TRBV6-4
CDR3aa: CASSENRRVHNEQFF

j_gene: TRBJ2-1
v_gene: TRBV20-1
CDR3aa: CSASSGGAGNEQFF

j_gene: TRBJ1-1
v_gene: TRBV29-1
CDR3aa: CSIDRGHDTEAFF

j_gene: TRBJ2-7
v_gene: TRBV28
CDR3aa: CASSFNLPEQYF

j_gene: TRBJ2-2
v_gene: TRBV6-2/TRBV6-3
CDR3aa: CASSLVGSVTGELFF

j_gene: TRBJ2-2
v_gene: TRBV7-2
CDR3aa: CASSLLPQELFF

j_gene: TRBJ2-7
v_gene: TRBV5-1
CDR3aa: CASSLEARASYEQYF

j_gene: TRBJ2-7
v_gene: TRBV6-2/TRBV6-3
CDR3aa: CASRRAGELYEQYF

j_gene: TRBJ1-5
v_gene: TRBV7-2
CDR3aa: CASSLAGTGAFVSQPQHF

j_gene: TRBJ2-7
v_gene: TRBV7-6
CDR3aa: CASSLQRGYEQYF

j_gene: TRBJ2-3
v_gene: TRBV12-3/TRBV12-4
CDR3aa: CASTPPLGTDTQYF

j_gene: TRBJ2-1
v_gene: TRBV9
CDR3aa: CASSVSEREILGEQFF

j_gene: TRBJ1-3
v_gene: TRBV12-3/TRBV12-4
CDR3aa: CASSPVGAGDGDTIYF

j_gene: TRBJ2-7
v_gene: TRBV27
CDR3aa: CASSLGQGSYEQYF

j_gene: TRBJ2-7
v_gene: TRBV29-1
CDR3aa: CSVEIENYEQYF

j_gene: TRBJ2-2
v_gene: TRBV28
CDR3aa: CASSPAGYTGELFF

j_gene: TRBJ2-7
v_gene: TRBV19
CDR3aa: CASSNPPLAGGLSYEQYF

j_gene: TRBJ2-5
v_gene: TRBV7-8
CDR3aa: CASSLAFTGQETQYF

j_gene: TRBJ2-7
v_gene: TRBV15
CDR3aa: CATSPLVEVPYEQYF

j_gene: TRBJ2-5
v_gene: TRBV29-1
CDR3aa: CSVEGTGFRETQYF